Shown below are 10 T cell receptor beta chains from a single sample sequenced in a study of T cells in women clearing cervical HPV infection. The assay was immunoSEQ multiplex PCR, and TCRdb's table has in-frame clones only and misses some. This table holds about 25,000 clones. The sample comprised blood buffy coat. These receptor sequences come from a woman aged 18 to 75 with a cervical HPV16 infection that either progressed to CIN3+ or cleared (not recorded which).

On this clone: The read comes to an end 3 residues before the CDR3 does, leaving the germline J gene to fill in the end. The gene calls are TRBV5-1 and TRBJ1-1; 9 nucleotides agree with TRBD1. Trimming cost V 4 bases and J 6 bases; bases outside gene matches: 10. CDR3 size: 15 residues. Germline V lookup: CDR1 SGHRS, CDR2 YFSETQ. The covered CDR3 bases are TGCGCCAGCAGCGCGACACAGGGGGCGCCCCCTGAA. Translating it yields CASSATQGAPPE. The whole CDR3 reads CASSATQGAPPEAFF.

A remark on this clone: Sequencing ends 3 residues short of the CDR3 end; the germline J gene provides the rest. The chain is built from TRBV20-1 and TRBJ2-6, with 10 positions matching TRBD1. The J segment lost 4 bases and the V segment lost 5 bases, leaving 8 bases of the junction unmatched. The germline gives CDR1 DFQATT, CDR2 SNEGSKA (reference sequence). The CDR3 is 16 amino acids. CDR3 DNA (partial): TGCAGTGCTCACGCCGGGACAGGGGTCGGGGCCAACGTC. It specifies CSAHAGTGVGANV. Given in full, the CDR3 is CSAHAGTGVGANVLTF.

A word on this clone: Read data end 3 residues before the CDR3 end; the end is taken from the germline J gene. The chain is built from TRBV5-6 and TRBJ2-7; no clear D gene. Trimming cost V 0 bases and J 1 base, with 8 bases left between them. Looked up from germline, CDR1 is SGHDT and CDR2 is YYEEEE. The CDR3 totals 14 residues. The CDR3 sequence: CASSLVALSYEQYF. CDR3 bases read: TGTGCCAGCAGCTTGGTAGCACTATCCTACGAG.

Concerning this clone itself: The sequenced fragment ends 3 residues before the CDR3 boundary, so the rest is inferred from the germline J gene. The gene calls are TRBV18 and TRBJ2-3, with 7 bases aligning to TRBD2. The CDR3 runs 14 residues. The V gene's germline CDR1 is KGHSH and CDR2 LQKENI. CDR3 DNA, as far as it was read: TGTGCCAGCTCACCACTAGCGGCGGGAGAGACG. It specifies CASSPLAAGET. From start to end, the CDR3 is CASSPLAAGETQYF.

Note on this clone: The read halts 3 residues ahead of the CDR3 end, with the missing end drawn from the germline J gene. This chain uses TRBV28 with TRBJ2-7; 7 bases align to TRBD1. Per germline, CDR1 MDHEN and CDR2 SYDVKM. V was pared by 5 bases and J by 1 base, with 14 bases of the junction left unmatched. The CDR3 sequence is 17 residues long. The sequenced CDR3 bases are TGTGCCAGCAGTCCCATCAACCTTAGACAGGGATCCTACGAG. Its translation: CASSPINLRQGSYE. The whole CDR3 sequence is CASSPINLRQGSYEQYF.

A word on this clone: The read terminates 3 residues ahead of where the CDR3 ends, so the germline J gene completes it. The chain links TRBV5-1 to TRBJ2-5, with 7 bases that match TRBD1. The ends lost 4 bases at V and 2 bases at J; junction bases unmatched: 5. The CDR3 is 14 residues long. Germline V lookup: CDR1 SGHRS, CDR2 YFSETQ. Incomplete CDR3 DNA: TGCGCCAGCAGCCCGGGACAGAAACAAGAGACC. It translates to CASSPGQKQET. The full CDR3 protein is CASSPGQKQETQYF.

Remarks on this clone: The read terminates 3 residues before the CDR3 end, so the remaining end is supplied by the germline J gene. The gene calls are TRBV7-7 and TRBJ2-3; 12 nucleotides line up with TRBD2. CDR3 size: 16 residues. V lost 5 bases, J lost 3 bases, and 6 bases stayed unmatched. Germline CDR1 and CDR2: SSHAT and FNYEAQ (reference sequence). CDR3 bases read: TGTGCCAGCAGCCGACTAGCGGGAGCGAGAACAGATACG. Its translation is CASSRLAGARTDT. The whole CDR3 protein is CASSRLAGARTDTQYF. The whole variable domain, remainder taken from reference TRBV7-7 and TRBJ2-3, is GAGVSQSPRYKVTKRGQDVTLRCDPISSHATLYWYQQALGQGPEFLTYFNYEAQPDKSGLPSDRFSAERPEGSISTLTIQRTEQRDSAMYRCASSRLAGARTDTQYFGPGTRLTVL.

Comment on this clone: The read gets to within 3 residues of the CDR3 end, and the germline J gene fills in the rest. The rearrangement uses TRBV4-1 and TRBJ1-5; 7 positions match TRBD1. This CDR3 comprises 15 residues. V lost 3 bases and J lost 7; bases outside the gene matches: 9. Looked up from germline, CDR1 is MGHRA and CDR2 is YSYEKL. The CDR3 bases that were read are TGCGCCAGCAGCCAGGTAACAGGGGCGGCGCAGCCC. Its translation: CASSQVTGAAQP. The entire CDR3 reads CASSQVTGAAQPQHF.

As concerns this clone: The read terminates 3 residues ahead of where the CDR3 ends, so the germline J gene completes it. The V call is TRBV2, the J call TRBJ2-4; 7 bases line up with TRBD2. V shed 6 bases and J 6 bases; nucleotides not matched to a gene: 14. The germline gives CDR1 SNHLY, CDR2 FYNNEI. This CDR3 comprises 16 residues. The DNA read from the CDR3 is TGTGCCAGCAGGGAGGGACTATCGGGAAGTGTAAACATT. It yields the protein CASREGLSGSVNI. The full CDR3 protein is CASREGLSGSVNIQYF.

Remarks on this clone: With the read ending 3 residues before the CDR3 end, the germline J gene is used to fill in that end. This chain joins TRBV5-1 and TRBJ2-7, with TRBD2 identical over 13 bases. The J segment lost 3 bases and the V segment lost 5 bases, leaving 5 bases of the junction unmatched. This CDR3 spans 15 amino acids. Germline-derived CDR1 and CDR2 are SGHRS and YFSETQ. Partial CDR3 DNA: TGCGCCAGCAGTTTCGGGACTAGCGGGGACTACGAG. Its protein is CASSFGTSGDYE. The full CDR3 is CASSFGTSGDYEQYF.